The T cell receptor beta chain described here comes from a study of lymphopenia after photon versus proton radiotherapy. Germline CDR1 and CDR2: KGHSH and LQKENI. J lost 4 bases, V lost 6 bases, and 8 bases had no gene match. This CDR3 region has 15 residues. The data were produced by immunoSEQ multiplex PCR, yet TCRdb's version contains in-frame clones alone and is incomplete. Among 3,000 to 4,000 clones listed, roughly three quarters were seen once. The origin of this receptor is an elderly man with esophageal cancer. V and J are TRBV18 and TRBJ1-5; 8 bases are shared with TRBD1. The source material was peripheral blood, sampled from a patient treated with proton-based radiotherapy. Here the CDR3 DNA reads TGTGCCAGCTCCCTAGACAGGGGCAAGAATCAGCCCCAGCATTTT. It specifies CASSLDRGKNQPQHF.